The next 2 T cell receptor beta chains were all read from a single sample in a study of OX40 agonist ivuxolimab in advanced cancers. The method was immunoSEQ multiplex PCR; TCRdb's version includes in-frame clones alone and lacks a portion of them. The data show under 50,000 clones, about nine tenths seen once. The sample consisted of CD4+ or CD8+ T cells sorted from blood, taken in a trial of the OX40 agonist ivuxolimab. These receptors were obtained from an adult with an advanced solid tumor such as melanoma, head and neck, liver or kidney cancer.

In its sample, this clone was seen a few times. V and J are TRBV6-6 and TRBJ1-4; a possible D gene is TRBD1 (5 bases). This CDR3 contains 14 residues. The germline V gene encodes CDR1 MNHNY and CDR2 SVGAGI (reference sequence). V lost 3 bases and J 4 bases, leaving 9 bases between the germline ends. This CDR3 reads CASSYGTSNEKLFF. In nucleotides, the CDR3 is TGTGCCAGCAGTTATGGGACTAGTAATGAAAAACTGTTTTTT.

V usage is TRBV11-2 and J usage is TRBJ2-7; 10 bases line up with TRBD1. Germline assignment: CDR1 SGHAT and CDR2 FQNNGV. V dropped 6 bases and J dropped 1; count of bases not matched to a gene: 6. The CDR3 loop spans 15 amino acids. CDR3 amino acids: CASRPTGGKSYEQYF. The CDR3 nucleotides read TGTGCCAGCAGACCGACAGGGGGCAAGTCCTACGAGCAGTACTTC.